The entry below gives a single T cell receptor (beta chain) sequence along with its context. No antigen is known for it. This entry belongs to a study of tumor and adjacent non-tumor tissue in lung cancer. Across the study: There were 11 to 12 adenocarcinoma, 2 squamous cell carcinoma and 1 small cell lung cancer cases.

Overall study results and limits: Tumor tissue had significantly higher TCR diversity than normal lung. In normal lung, the top 100 clones were significantly more dominant than in tumor.

The template was RNA from unsorted bulk tissue. Donors were chemotherapy-naive, newly diagnosed lung cancer surgical patients in China, August–November 2014. A modified ARM-PCR protocol with three rounds of nested PCR amplified TCRbeta. In TCRdb, the multiplex PCR reads were re-called with MiXCR into one record per CDR3 protein. The sample contains tens of thousands of distinct CDR3 sequences, over 75% of which appear only once. The CDR3 is 17 amino acids. V lost 3 bases to trimming and J lost 14 bases; unmatched junction nucleotides: 20. Germline values: CDR1 LGHNA, CDR2 YSLEER. The source material was lung tumor tissue. This clonotype was sampled from a woman aged 50 to 65 with non-small cell lung cancer. The chain recombines TRBV4-3 with TRBJ2-2; 8 nucleotides match TRBD1. Written as DNA, the CDR3 is TGCGCCAGCAGCCAGCAATGGACAGGGCAATTAACCGGGAAACTGTTTTTT. It specifies CASSQQWTGQLTGKLFF.